The clone carrying this T cell receptor (beta chain) has just a few counts. The target antigen is unknown. This specimen comes from a study of blood T cells in healthy people across ages. Study-wide results and caveats: Per million T cells, TCR beta diversity dropped about linearly as age rose.

V was pared by 4 bases and J by 0 bases, with 10 bases of the junction left unmatched. The CDR3 has 18 amino acids. Germline V gene lookup returns CDR1 LGHDT and CDR2 YNNKEL (reference sequence). Together with a sample-barcoded 5' primer, a J-beta primer mix was included in a second PCR lasting roughly 6 to 12 cycles. Every molecule of cDNA carried a tag from a template-switch adaptor with 12 random nucleotides. TCRdb analysed the 5' RACE reads with MiXCR anew, one entry per CDR3 protein. The sample has roughly 1.9 million distinct CDR3 sequences; roughly two fifths are singletons. This chain uses TRBV3-1 with TRBJ2-5; 11 bases match TRBD2. Input material: blood. This receptor was obtained from a human donor in good health. CDR3 in DNA: TGTGCCAGCAGCCGGGGACTAGCGGAAGAATTGTACCAAGAGACCCAGTACTTC. Translated, it gives CASSRGLAEELYQETQYF.